Listed below are T cell receptor beta chains from one sample, sequenced in a study of T cell responses to AZD1222 COVID-19 vaccine. Produced via immunoSEQ multiplex PCR; TCRdb's table is partial and in-frame only. The sample consists of 150,000 or so clones, 85% to 90% of them appearing once. The sequencing used peripheral blood, collected on day 0 of AZD1222 vaccination. The receptors shown here come from an adult in good health. Each CDR3 is given with its conserved first and last residue. The D gene is left open where the match is weak.

CDR3aa,len,d_gene,j_gene,v_gene
CASRKIGQAKLFF,13,TRBD1,TRBJ1-4,TRBV6-5
CASSTTLGNQPQHF,14,-,TRBJ1-5,TRBV19
CASSSVRTVGNEQYF,15,-,TRBJ2-7,TRBV5-1
CASSLGQNYGYTF,13,TRBD1,TRBJ1-2,TRBV6-6
CASSLGLAGGTDTQYF,16,TRBD2,TRBJ2-3,TRBV7-2
CASSSRRDRVFEQYF,15,TRBD1,TRBJ2-7,TRBV7-8
CASSSQAGGNGEKLFF,16,TRBD1,TRBJ1-4,TRBV28
CASSEFDSSEAFF,13,-,TRBJ1-1,TRBV25-1
CASSLTRDSGNTIYF,15,-,TRBJ1-3,TRBV18
CASRDRAHTEAFF,13,TRBD1,TRBJ1-1,TRBV6-5
CASSQDISYEQYF,13,-,TRBJ2-7,TRBV4-1
CASSLLGTGSFPLHF,15,TRBD1,TRBJ1-6,TRBV7-9
CASSSAQTNKNQPQHF,16,-,TRBJ1-5,TRBV6-5
CATSDPDSDSYNEQFF,16,-,TRBJ2-1,TRBV24-1
CASLGGGGEQPQHF,14,-,TRBJ1-5,TRBV6-5
CSVEGVRERGPSYEQYF,17,-,TRBJ2-7,TRBV29-1
CASSLGRTGGNTYEQYF,17,TRBD1,TRBJ2-7,TRBV7-2
CASSPLVNTGELFF,14,-,TRBJ2-2,TRBV27
CASSLVQGETYGYTF,15,-,TRBJ1-2,TRBV5-6
CASSISLQGGELFF,14,-,TRBJ2-2,TRBV19
CASSYGNSPLHF,12,-,TRBJ1-6,TRBV6-5
CSVLTTGISNQPQHF,15,-,TRBJ1-5,TRBV29-1
CASSTTWTGAYEQYF,15,TRBD1,TRBJ2-7,TRBV19
CASSNLRDPPTYEQYF,16,-,TRBJ2-7,TRBV2
CASSLLPGGGVEAFF,15,-,TRBJ1-1,TRBV5-5
CASSPWTAHGNTIYF,15,-,TRBJ1-3,TRBV2
CASSVGAGSSYNEQFF,16,-,TRBJ2-1,TRBV9
CASSQTYEQYF,11,-,TRBJ2-7,TRBV6-2/TRBV6-3
CASSLEGSYNSPLHF,15,-,TRBJ1-6,TRBV5-1
CASSIVPGGEKLFF,14,-,TRBJ1-4,TRBV19
CASSRTGGQYF,11,TRBD1,TRBJ2-7,TRBV6-2/TRBV6-3
CASVMGPDTQYF,12,-,TRBJ2-3,TRBV6-5
CASSLNGGSSYEQYF,15,-,TRBJ2-7,TRBV5-1
CASKNWGSTDTQYF,14,-,TRBJ2-3,TRBV5-6
CASSSLRGGVYGYTF,15,-,TRBJ1-2,TRBV28
CASSLRGGYEQYF,13,-,TRBJ2-7,TRBV18
CASSSRHSQADEQYF,15,-,TRBJ2-7,TRBV6-2/TRBV6-3
CASSRGLGFAEKLFF,15,-,TRBJ1-4,TRBV28
CASGTGGNQPQHF,13,TRBD1,TRBJ1-5,TRBV6-4
CASSYGGEAFF,11,-,TRBJ1-1,TRBV6-5
CASGPQLGYEQYF,13,-,TRBJ2-7,TRBV2
CASSQESGGYTF,12,-,TRBJ1-2,TRBV3-1/TRBV3-2
CASSFSGGRQGETQYF,16,TRBD2,TRBJ2-5,TRBV19
CASCVTGTYGYTF,13,-,TRBJ1-2,TRBV28
CASGFIGEKLFF,12,-,TRBJ1-4,TRBV6-5
CATSGGGQGARRGNQPQHF,19,TRBD1,TRBJ1-5,TRBV24-1
CASSYSNQGYEQYF,14,-,TRBJ2-7,TRBV6-5
CASSGDRGREPNNEQFF,17,TRBD1,TRBJ2-1,TRBV5-6
CASSYKSGYSYEQYF,15,-,TRBJ2-7,TRBV6-6
CASSEPGQGYGYTF,14,TRBD1,TRBJ1-2,TRBV6-1
CASPGLGNTIYF,12,-,TRBJ1-3,TRBV25-1
CASSLGVGVSAFF,13,-,TRBJ1-1,TRBV12-3/TRBV12-4
CSASSGPSSYNEQFF,15,TRBD2,TRBJ2-1,TRBV20-1
CASSGLAGGLYPYEQYF,17,TRBD2,TRBJ2-7,TRBV9
CASRRTGGANTGELFF,16,TRBD1,TRBJ2-2,TRBV5-1
CASSFGLAGDQTDTQYF,17,TRBD2,TRBJ2-3,TRBV28
CASSLGWGSGAKNIQYF,17,-,TRBJ2-4,TRBV7-8
CASSLWDIGTSRDEQYF,17,TRBD2,TRBJ2-7,TRBV28
CASHAGGSGNTIYF,14,-,TRBJ1-3,TRBV5-1
CASSQAGGFNDGYTF,15,-,TRBJ1-2,TRBV23-1